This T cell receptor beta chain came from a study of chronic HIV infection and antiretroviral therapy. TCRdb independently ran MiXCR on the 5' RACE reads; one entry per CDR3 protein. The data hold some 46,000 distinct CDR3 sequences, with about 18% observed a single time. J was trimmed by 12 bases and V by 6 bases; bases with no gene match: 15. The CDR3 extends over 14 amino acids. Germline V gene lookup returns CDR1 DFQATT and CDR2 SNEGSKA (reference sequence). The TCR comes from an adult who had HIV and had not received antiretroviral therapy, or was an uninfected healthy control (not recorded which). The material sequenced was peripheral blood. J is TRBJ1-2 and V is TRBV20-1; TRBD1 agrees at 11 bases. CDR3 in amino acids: CSAHHPGTGGVNTF. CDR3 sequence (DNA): TGCAGTGCCCACCACCCCGGGACAGGGGGTGTCAACACCTTC.